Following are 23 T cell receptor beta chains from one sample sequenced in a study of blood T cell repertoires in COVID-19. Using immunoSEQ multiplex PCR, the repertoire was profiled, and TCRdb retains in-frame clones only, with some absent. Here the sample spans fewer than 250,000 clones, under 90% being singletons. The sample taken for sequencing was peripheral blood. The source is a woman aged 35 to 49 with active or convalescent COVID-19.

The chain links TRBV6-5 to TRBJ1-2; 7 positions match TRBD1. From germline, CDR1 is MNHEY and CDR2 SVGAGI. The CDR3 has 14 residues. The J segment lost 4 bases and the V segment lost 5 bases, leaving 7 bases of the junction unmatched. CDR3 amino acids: CASSPTGSGYGYTF. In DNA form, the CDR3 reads TGTGCCAGCAGTCCGACAGGGTCGGGCTATGGCTACACCTTC.

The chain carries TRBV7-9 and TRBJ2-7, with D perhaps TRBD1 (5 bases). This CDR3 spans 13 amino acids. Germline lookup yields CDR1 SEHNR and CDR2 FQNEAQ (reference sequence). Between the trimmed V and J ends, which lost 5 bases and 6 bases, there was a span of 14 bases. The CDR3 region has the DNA TGTGCCAGCAGCGTAAAGCAGGGCTCCGAGCAGTACTTC. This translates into CASSVKQGSEQYF. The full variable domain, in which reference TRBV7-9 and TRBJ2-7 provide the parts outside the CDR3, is DTGVSQNPRHKITKRGQNVTFRCDPISEHNRLYWYRQTLGQGPEFLTYFQNEAQLEKSRLLSDRFSAERPKGSFSTLEIQRTEQGDSAMYLCASSVKQGSEQYFGPGTRLTVT.

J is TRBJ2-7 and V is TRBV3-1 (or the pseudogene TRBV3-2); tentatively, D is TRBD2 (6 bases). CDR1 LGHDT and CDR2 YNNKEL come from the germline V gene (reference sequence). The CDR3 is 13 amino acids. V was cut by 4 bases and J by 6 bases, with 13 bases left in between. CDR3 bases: TGTGCCAGCAGCCTCTTGGGAGGAGGCGAGCAGTACTTC. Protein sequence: CASSLLGGGEQYF.

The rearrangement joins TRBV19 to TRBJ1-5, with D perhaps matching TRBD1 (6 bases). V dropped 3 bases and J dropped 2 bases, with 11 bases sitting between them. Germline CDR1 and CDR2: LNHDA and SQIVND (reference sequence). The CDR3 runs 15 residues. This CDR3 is CASSINRAGNQPQHF. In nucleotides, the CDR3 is TGTGCCAGTAGTATCAACAGGGCAGGCAATCAGCCCCAGCATTTT.

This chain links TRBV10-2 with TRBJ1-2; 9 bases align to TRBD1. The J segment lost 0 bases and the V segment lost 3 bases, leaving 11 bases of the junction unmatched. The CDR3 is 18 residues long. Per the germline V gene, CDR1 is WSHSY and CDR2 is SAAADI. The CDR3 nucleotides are TGCGCCAGCAGTGATATTGGGACAGGGAGGGAAACTAACTATGGCTACACCTTC. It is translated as CASSDIGTGRETNYGYTF.

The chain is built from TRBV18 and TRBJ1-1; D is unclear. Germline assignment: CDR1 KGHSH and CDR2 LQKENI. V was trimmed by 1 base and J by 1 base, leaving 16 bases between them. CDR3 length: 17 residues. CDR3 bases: TGTGCCAGCTCACCACGCAGCGGGGTTCCTGGGAACACTGAAGCTTTCTTT. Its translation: CASSPRSGVPGNTEAFF.

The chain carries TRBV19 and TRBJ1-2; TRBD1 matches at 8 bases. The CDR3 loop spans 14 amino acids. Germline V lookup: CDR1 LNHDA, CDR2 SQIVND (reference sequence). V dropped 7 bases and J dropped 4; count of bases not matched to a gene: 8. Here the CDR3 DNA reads TGTGCCAGTACCAGTCGGACAGGGATCTATGGCTACACCTTC. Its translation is CASTSRTGIYGYTF.

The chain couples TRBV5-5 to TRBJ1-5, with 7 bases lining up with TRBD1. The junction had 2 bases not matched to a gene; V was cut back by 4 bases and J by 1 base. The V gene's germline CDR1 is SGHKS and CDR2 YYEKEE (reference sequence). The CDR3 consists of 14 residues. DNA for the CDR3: TGTGCCAGCAGCCCGGACAGGAGCAATCAGCCCCAGCATTTT. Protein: CASSPDRSNQPQHF. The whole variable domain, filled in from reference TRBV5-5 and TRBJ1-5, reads DAGVTQSPTHLIKTRGQQVTLRCSPISGHKSVSWYQQVLGQGPQFIFQYYEKEERGRGNFPDRFSARQFPNYSSELNVNALLLGDSALYLCASSPDRSNQPQHFGDGTRLSIL.

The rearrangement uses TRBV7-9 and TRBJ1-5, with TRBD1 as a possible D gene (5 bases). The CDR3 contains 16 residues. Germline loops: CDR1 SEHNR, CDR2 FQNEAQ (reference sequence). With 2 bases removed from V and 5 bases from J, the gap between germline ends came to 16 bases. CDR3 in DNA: TGTGCCAGCAGCTTATTCGTCGGGACGGGAGATCAGCCCCAGCATTTT. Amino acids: CASSLFVGTGDQPQHF. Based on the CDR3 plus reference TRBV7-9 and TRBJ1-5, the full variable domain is DTGVSQNPRHKITKRGQNVTFRCDPISEHNRLYWYRQTLGQGPEFLTYFQNEAQLEKSRLLSDRFSAERPKGSFSTLEIQRTEQGDSAMYLCASSLFVGTGDQPQHFGDGTRLSIL.

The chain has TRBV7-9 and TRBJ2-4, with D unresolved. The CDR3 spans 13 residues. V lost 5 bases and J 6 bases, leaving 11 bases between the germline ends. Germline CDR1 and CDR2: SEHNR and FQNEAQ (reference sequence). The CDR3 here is CASSPSRGNIQYF. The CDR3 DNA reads TGTGCCAGCAGCCCGTCACGCGGAAACATTCAGTACTTC.

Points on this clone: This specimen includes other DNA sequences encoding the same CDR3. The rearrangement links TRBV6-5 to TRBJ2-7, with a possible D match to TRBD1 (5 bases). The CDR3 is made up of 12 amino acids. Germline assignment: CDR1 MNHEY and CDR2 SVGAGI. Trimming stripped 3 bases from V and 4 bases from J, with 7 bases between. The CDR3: CASSYRGYEQYF. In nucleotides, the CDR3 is TGTGCCAGCAGTTATAGGGGTTACGAGCAGTACTTC.

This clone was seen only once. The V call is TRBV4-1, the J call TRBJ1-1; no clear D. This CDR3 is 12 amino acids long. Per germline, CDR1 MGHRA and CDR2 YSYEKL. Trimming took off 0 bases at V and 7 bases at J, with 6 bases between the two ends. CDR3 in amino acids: CASSQDFREAFF. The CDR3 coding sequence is TGCGCCAGCAGCCAAGATTTCCGTGAAGCTTTCTTT.

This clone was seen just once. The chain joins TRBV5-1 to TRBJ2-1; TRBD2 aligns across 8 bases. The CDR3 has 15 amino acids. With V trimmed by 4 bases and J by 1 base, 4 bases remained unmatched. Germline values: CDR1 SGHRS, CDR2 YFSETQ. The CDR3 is CASSTAGESYNEQFF. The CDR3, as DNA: TGCGCCAGCAGCACAGCGGGAGAATCCTACAATGAGCAGTTCTTC.

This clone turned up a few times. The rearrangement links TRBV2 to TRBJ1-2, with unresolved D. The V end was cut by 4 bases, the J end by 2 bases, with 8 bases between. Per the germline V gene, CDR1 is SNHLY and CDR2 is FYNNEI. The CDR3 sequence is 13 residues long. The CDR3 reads CASSGGGNYGYTF. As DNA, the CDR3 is TGTGCCAGCAGTGGAGGCGGGAACTATGGCTACACCTTC. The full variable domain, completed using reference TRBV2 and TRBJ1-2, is EPEVTQTPSHQVTQMGQEVILRCVPISNHLYFYWYRQILGQKVEFLVSFYNNEISEKSEIFDDQFSVERPDGSNFTLKIRSTKLEDSAMYFCASSGGGNYGYTFGSGTRLTVV.

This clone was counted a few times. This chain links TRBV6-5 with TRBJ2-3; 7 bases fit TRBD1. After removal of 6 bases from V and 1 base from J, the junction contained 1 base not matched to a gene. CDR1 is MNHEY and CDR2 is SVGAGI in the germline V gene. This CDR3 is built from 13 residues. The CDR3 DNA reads TGTGCCAGCAGCGGACAGGGCACAGATACGCAGTATTTT. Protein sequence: CASSGQGTDTQYF.

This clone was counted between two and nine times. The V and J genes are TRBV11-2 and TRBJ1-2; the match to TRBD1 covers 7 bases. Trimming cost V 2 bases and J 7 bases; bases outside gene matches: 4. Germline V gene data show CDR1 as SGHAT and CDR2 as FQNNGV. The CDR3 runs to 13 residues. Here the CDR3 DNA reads TGTGCCAGCAGCTTATTGGCAGGGGGTGGCTACACCTTC. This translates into CASSLLAGGGYTF.

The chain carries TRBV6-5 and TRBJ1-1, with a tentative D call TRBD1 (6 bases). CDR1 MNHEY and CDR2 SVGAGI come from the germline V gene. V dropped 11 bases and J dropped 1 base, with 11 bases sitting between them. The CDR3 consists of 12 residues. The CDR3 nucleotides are TGTGCCTGTATACAGGGGAACACTGAAGCTTTCTTT. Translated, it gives CACIQGNTEAFF.

The CDR3 region is CASSYMNTEAFF. The CDR3 DNA reads as TGCGCCAGCAGTTACATGAACACTGAAGCTTTCTTT. This sequence joins TRBV10-2 and TRBJ1-1; no definite D call. The V gene lost 5 bases and the J gene lost 0 bases, with 4 bases spanning the gap. The CDR3 covers 12 residues. Germline lookup yields CDR1 WSHSY and CDR2 SAAADI.

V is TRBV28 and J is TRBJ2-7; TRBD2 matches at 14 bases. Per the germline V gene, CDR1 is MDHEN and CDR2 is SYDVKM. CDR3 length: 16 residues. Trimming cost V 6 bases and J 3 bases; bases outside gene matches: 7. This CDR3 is CASRGTSGGENYEQYF. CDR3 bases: TGTGCCAGCAGGGGGACTAGCGGGGGTGAGAACTACGAGCAGTACTTC.

Here the CDR3 reads CASSARRVRYNEQFF. DNA for the CDR3: TGCGCCAGCAGTGCCCGTCGGGTTCGCTACAATGAGCAGTTCTTC. This chain uses TRBV10-2 with TRBJ2-1; D not resolved. V lost 4 bases to trimming and J lost 3 bases, with 13 bases between them. Germline CDR1 WSHSY, CDR2 SAAADI. This CDR3 is 15 amino acids long.

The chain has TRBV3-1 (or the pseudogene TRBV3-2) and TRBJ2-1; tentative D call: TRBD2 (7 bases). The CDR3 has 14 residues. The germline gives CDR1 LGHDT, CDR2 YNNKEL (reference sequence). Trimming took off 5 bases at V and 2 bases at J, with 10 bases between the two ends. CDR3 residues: CASSRGGPYNEQFF. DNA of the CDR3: TGTGCCAGCAGCAGGGGGGGGCCCTACAATGAGCAGTTCTTC.

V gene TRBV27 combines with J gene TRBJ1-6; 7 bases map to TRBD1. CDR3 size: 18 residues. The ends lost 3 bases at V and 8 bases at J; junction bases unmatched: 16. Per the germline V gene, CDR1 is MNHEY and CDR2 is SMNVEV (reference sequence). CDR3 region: CASSFRGSGGAFDSPLHF. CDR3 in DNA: TGTGCCAGCAGTTTCCGTGGGTCAGGGGGTGCTTTTGATTCACCCCTCCACTTT.

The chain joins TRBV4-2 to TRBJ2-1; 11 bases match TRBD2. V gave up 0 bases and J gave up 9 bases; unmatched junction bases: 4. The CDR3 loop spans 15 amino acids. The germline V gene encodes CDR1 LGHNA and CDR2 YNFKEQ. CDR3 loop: CASSQERLAGFEQFF. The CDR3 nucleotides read TGTGCCAGCAGCCAAGAGAGACTAGCGGGATTTGAGCAGTTCTTC.